This TCR beta chain was obtained from a study of shared clonotypes between healthy human individuals. TCRdb's table, derived via immunoSEQ multiplex PCR, lists solely in-frame clones and lacks some. The data hold more than 1,200,000 clones, with around 98.5% observed a single time. Only one count was recorded for this clone. The length of the CDR3 is 20 residues. Trimming took 0 bases from V and 0 from J, leaving 21 bases between them. Germline CDR1 reads SGHRS; CDR2 reads YFSETQ. J is TRBJ2-2 and V is TRBV5-1; the D is unclear. The sequenced sample consisted of naive CD4+ T cells sorted from blood. As to subset: CD45RA+ positively selected. This TCR was sampled from a man in his thirties or forties in good health. CDR3 amino acids: CASSLGFLRAWGSNTGELFF. The CDR3 bases are TGCGCCAGCAGCTTGGGTTTCCTACGAGCATGGGGATCGAACACCGGGGAGCTGTTTTTT. The entire variable domain, with the rest obtained from reference TRBV5-1 and TRBJ2-2, is as follows: KAGVTQTPRYLIKTRGQQVTLSCSPISGHRSVSWYQQTPGQGLQFLFEYFSETQRNKGNFPGRFSGRQFSNSRSEMNVSTLELGDSALYLCASSLGFLRAWGSNTGELFFGEGSRLTVL.